These 15 T cell receptor beta chains share one sample of origin, sequenced in a study of T-cell reconstitution after alpha-beta-depleted transplantation in children. Unique molecular identifiers were incorporated when the TCRbeta library was constructed. TCRdb processed the PCR reads anew with MiXCR; each CDR3 protein has one entry. The table has around 100,000 distinct CDR3 sequences, around 5.9% seen once. The sequenced sample was PBMCs, mostly from graft donor cells, obtained 60 days after TCRalphabeta/CD19-depleted stem cell transplant. The receptors here all came from a female patient aged 2-10 years who had a stem cell transplant for Fanconi anemia, so the T cells may come from the graft donor.

The rearrangement joins TRBV14 to TRBJ2-1; 7 bases are shared with TRBD1. Germline CDR1 reads SGHDN; CDR2 reads FVKESK. V shed 0 bases, J shed 8 bases, and the junction held 13 bases outside the gene matches. The CDR3 totals 17 residues. The CDR3: CASSQEGRRVGGDEQFF. In DNA, the CDR3 is TGTGCCAGCAGCCAAGAGGGTCGCAGGGTAGGGGGCGATGAGCAGTTCTTC.

This clonotype turned up a few times. The rearrangement links TRBV6-5 to TRBJ1-6; no clear D gene. Germline V lookup: CDR1 MNHEY, CDR2 SVGAGI. V lost 6 bases and J 7 bases, leaving 7 bases between the germline ends. The CDR3 sequence is 12 residues long. The CDR3 DNA is TGTGCCAGCAGCCGGACGAATTCACCCCTCCACTTT. This gives the protein CASSRTNSPLHF.

As to this clonotype: Germline and junction disagree at one end, which may indicate a read error. The V gene is TRBV10-3, the J gene TRBJ2-2; 9 bases line up with TRBD1. The CDR3 has 17 residues. Germline CDR1 reads ENHRY; CDR2 reads SYGVKD. The CDR3: CAIRKMLQGANTWELFF. CDR3 in DNA: TGTGCCATTCGAAAAATGCTACAGGGGGCGAACACCTGGGAGCTGTTTTTT.

The chain couples TRBV19 to TRBJ1-2; maybe TRBD1 (5 bases). CDR3 length: 13 residues. Trimming left V 6 bases short and J 3 bases short, with 11 bases between. From germline, CDR1 is LNHDA and CDR2 SQIVND (reference sequence). The CDR3 DNA sequence: TGTGCCAGTAGCAACAGGAGGGACTATGGCTACACCTTC. Translation gives CASSNRRDYGYTF.

This rearrangement joins TRBV5-1 to TRBJ2-1; 10 nucleotides match TRBD2. CDR1 and CDR2 (germline): SGHRS, YFSETQ. V trimming: 0 bases; J trimming: 8 bases; junction bases outside the gene matches: 8. This CDR3 region has 16 residues. The CDR3 nucleotides read TGCGCCAGCAGCTTGGCCGGAGCGGGGGGGCCCCATGAGCAGTTCTTC. Translation: CASSLAGAGGPHEQFF.

This clonotype was recorded many times. This chain connects TRBV2 to TRBJ2-5; 8 bases are shared with TRBD1. V was clipped by 4 bases and J by 4 bases; unmatched bases: 5. The CDR3 extends over 14 amino acids. The germline V gene encodes CDR1 SNHLY and CDR2 FYNNEI. CDR3 in amino acids: CASSGNRGAETQYF. CDR3 DNA sequence: TGTGCCAGCAGTGGAAACAGGGGGGCAGAGACCCAGTACTTC. The variable domain in full, completed from reference TRBV2 and TRBJ2-5, reads EPEVTQTPSHQVTQMGQEVILRCVPISNHLYFYWYRQILGQKVEFLVSFYNNEISEKSEIFDDQFSVERPDGSNFTLKIRSTKLEDSAMYFCASSGNRGAETQYFGPGTRLLVL.

The table lists this clonotype with a few counts. This rearrangement joins TRBV28 to TRBJ2-1; a possible D gene is TRBD1 (6 bases). The V gene's germline CDR1 is MDHEN and CDR2 SYDVKM. The V and J ends lost 6 bases and 7 bases respectively, with 10 bases between them. CDR3 size: 12 residues. CDR3 protein: CASRIQGNEQFF. CDR3 nucleotide sequence: TGTGCCAGCAGAATACAGGGTAATGAGCAGTTCTTC. Complete variable domain (other parts from reference TRBV28 and TRBJ2-1): DVKVTQSSRYLVKRTGEKVFLECVQDMDHENMFWYRQDPGLGLRLIYFSYDVKMKEKGDIPEGYSVSREKKERFSLILESASTNQTSMYLCASRIQGNEQFFGPGTRLTVL.

The sample holds many counts of this clonotype. The gene calls are TRBV2 and TRBJ2-7; 8 positions agree with TRBD2. The ends lost 6 bases at V and 2 bases at J; junction bases unmatched: 6. The germline V gene encodes CDR1 SNHLY and CDR2 FYNNEI. The CDR3 is made up of 14 amino acids. DNA of the CDR3: TGTGCCAGCAGAGATAGCGGGAAGGCCTACGAGCAGTACTTC. It specifies CASRDSGKAYEQYF.

This chain uses TRBV28 with TRBJ2-2; D not certain. The CDR3 consists of 14 residues. The V gene's germline CDR1 is MDHEN and CDR2 SYDVKM. The V gene lost 6 bases and the J gene lost 5 bases, with 13 bases spanning the gap. DNA of the CDR3: TGTGCCAGCAGGATAATACAGACAACCGGGGAGCTGTTTTTT. Protein product: CASRIIQTTGELFF.

In its sample, this clonotype was seen many times. The chain couples TRBV7-9 to TRBJ2-1; 10 nucleotides align to TRBD2. Germline trimming cut 5 bases from V and 7 bases from J; bases unmatched to any gene: 8. The V gene's germline CDR1 is SEHNR and CDR2 FQNEAQ (reference sequence). The CDR3 extends over 15 amino acids. The CDR3 sequence: CASSPRGLALNEQFF. The CDR3 region has the DNA TGTGCCAGCAGCCCGCGGGGACTAGCGCTTAATGAGCAGTTCTTC. Full variable domain (outside the CDR3, taken from reference TRBV7-9 and TRBJ2-1): DTGVSQNPRHKITKRGQNVTFRCDPISEHNRLYWYRQTLGQGPEFLTYFQNEAQLEKSRLLSDRFSAERPKGSFSTLEIQRTEQGDSAMYLCASSPRGLALNEQFFGPGTRLTVL.

The sample holds many counts of this clonotype. This chain links TRBV2 with TRBJ2-1; D is unclear. Trimming took off 1 base at V and 9 bases at J, with 16 bases between the two ends. The CDR3 contains 15 residues. Germline values: CDR1 SNHLY, CDR2 FYNNEI. The CDR3 loop reads CASSEGGWLLAEQFF. CDR3 bases: TGTGCCAGCAGTGAAGGGGGATGGCTGTTGGCTGAGCAGTTCTTC.

There are a few counts of this clonotype. The rearrangement uses TRBV14 and TRBJ2-1, with a tentative D call TRBD2 (5 bases). V gave up 0 bases and J gave up 9 bases, with 15 bases separating them. The CDR3 is made up of 15 amino acids. Germline loops: CDR1 SGHDN, CDR2 FVKESK. The CDR3 sequence: CASSQDISGAGEQFF. DNA for the CDR3: TGTGCCAGCAGCCAAGATATAAGCGGTGCTGGTGAGCAGTTCTTC.

This clonotype was found many times. The chain joins TRBV20-1 to TRBJ2-7, with D unclear. Trimming took off 3 bases at V and 2 bases at J, with 11 bases between the two ends. The CDR3 has 13 residues. Per germline, CDR1 DFQATT and CDR2 SNEGSKA (reference sequence). The CDR3 DNA reads as TGCAGTGCTAGTAATGTACGCGCCTACGAGCAGTACTTC. Translated: CSASNVRAYEQYF.

Many counts were recorded for this clonotype. This sequence joins TRBV6-4 and TRBJ2-3, with D tentatively TRBD1 (6 bases). The CDR3 has 15 residues. Trimming removed 5 bases at V and 0 bases at J, with 12 bases between. Germline V gene data show CDR1 as MRHNA and CDR2 as SNTAGT. The CDR3 protein is CASSISGDSTDTQYF. Here the CDR3 DNA reads TGTGCCAGCAGTATCTCAGGGGATAGCACAGATACGCAGTATTTT.

This clonotype was recorded at least ten times. This chain joins TRBV27 and TRBJ2-7; TRBD2 matches 7 bases. CDR1 and CDR2 (germline): MNHEY, SMNVEV (reference sequence). CDR3 size: 15 residues. With 3 bases clipped from V and 3 bases from J, the junction kept 8 bases outside the gene matches. The chain's CDR3 is CASSFGLAVHYEQYF. Here the CDR3 DNA reads TGTGCCAGCAGTTTTGGCCTAGCGGTCCACTACGAGCAGTACTTC.